The clone carrying this T cell receptor beta chain was recorded only once. The data originate from a study of blood T cell repertoires in COVID-19. Across the whole study: Some COVID-19 samples were acute and others convalescent; all came from the United States, Italy and Spain. Nucleic acid was either cDNA or gDNA, and it came from T cells, B-cell-depleted T cells, or PBMCs.

Germline-derived CDR1 and CDR2 are MDHEN and SYDVKM. The CDR3 runs to 18 residues. V was clipped by 0 bases and J by 4 bases; unmatched bases: 13. Study processing details: Amplified reference gene primers provided the basis for estimating nucleated cell counts. Libraries were prepared by immunoSEQ multiplex PCR; TCRdb keeps only in-frame clonotypes and omits some of them. V and J calls and clone size are given by that table; D and trimming were obtained from the DNA. The table includes approximately 300,000 clones, around nine tenths detected once. Source material: peripheral blood. The rearrangement uses TRBV28 and TRBJ1-1; 8 nucleotides align to TRBD1. This TCR was sampled from a man in his fifties with active or convalescent COVID-19. The CDR3 nucleotides are TGTGCCAGCAGTTTATGGGTCGGCGACAGGGGACAGGTCACTGAAGCTTTCTTT. This codes for CASSLWVGDRGQVTEAFF.